This paragraph covers one TCR beta chain sequence. MiXCR, run by TCRdb on the RT-PCR reads, gives a single entry per CDR3 protein. The sample lists more than 600,000 distinct CDR3 sequences; approximately 15% were seen once. This CDR3 is 17 amino acids long. Per germline, CDR1 MNHEY and CDR2 SVGEGT. V shed 5 bases and J 4 bases; nucleotides not matched to a gene: 14. The source of this sequence is a female donor in good health, serving as a healthy control. The sample comprised memory CD4+ T cells from blood. The V and J genes are TRBV6-2 or TRBV6-3 and TRBJ2-7; 10 positions match TRBD2. DNA of the CDR3: TGTGCCAGCAGTCGGGCCGCTAGCGGGAGTATTATTTACGAGCAGTACTTC. It encodes CASSRAASGSIIYEQYF.